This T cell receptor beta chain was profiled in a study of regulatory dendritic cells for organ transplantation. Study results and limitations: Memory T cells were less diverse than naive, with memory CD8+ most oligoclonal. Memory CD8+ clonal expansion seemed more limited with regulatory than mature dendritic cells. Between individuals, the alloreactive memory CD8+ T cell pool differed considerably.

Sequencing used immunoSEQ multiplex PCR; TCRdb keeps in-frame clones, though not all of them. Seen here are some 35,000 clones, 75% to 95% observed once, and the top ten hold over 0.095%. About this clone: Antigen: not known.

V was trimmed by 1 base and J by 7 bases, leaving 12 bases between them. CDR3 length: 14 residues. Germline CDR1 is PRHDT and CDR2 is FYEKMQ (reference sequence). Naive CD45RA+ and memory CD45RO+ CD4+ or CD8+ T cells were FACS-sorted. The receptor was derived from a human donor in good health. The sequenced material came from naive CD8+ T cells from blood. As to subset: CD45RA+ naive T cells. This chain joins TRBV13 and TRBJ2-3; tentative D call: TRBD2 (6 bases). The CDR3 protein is CASSLDRDSYTQYF. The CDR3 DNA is TGTGCCAGCAGCTTAGACCGGGACTCCTATACGCAGTATTTT.